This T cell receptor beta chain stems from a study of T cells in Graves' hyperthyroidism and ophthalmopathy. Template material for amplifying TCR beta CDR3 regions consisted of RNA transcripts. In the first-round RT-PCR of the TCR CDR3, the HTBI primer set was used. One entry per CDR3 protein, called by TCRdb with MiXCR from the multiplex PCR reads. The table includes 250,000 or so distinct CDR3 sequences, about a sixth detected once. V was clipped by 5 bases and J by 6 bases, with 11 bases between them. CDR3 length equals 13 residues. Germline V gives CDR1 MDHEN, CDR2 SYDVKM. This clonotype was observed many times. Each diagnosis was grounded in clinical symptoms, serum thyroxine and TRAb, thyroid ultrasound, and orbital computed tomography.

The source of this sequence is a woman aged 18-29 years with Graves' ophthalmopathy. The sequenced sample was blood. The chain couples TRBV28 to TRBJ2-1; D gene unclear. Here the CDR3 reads CASSGRNGNEQFF. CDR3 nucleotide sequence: TGTGCCAGCAGTGGCAGGAACGGCAATGAGCAGTTCTTC.